A single sample gave rise to the 31 T cell receptor beta chains below, sequenced in a study of persistence of HIV-infected CD4 T cells. Overlapping HIV-1 Gag 15-mer peptides at approximately 0.91 ug per peptide per mL were used. Memory cells lacking CD40L and CD69 with high CD45RO were sorted. Their target antigens are unknown. The libraries were made with immunoSEQ version 4 in survey mode. The assay was immunoSEQ multiplex PCR, and TCRdb's table has in-frame clones only and misses some. Of over 60,000 clones listed, under 80% are singletons. The sequences come from CD4+ T cells sorted from PBMCs after approximately 20-hour stimulation, collected from a patient who received antiretroviral therapy. Receptors originate from an adult man with HIV who was CMV-seropositive.

This clone was seen more than once but under ten times. The J gene is TRBJ2-3, the V gene TRBV18; D remains ambiguous. CDR3 length equals 16 residues. Germline values: CDR1 KGHSH, CDR2 LQKENI. Trimming stripped 4 bases from V and 2 bases from J, with 16 bases between. CDR3 sequence: CASSLTRTEHTDTQYF. The CDR3 bases are TGTGCCAGCTCACTGACTCGGACGGAGCACACAGATACGCAGTATTTT.

The chain recombines TRBV10-1 with TRBJ2-7, with D maybe TRBD2 (5 bases). Per germline, CDR1 WNHNN and CDR2 SYGVQD (reference sequence). Trimming left V 6 bases short and J 6 bases short, with 15 bases between. The CDR3 has 13 residues. The CDR3 loop is CASRAPGGGEQYF. In nucleotides, the CDR3 is TGCGCCAGCAGGGCACCGGGCGGAGGCGAGCAGTACTTC.

The V call is TRBV6-5, the J call TRBJ2-1, with D maybe TRBD1 (6 bases). Germline CDR1 reads MNHEY; CDR2 reads SVGAGI. Deletions cut 6 bases from V and 5 bases from J, with 14 bases between. The CDR3 is 14 residues long. CDR3 in DNA: TGTGCCAGCAGCTACCTACAGGGTAACAATGAGCAGTTCTTC. Translating it yields CASSYLQGNNEQFF.

Only a few counts were recorded for this clone. This chain joins TRBV7-2 and TRBJ1-6, with D possibly TRBD1 on 6 matching bases. CDR3 length: 17 residues. Germline-derived CDR1 and CDR2 are SGHTA and FQGNSA. V lost 0 bases and J lost 6, with 15 bases in between. The CDR3 coding sequence is TGTGCCAGCAGCTTAGCCCTCCTGGACAGCCCTAATTCACCCCTCCACTTT. Amino acids: CASSLALLDSPNSPLHF.

DNA of the CDR3: TGTGCCAGCAGTTTATCGGCGGAGGGGGGGCTCCGGCCCCAGCATTTT. Protein sequence: CASSLSAEGGLRPQHF. The chain combines TRBV27 with TRBJ1-5; D perhaps matches TRBD1 (6 bases). This CDR3 has 16 residues. Trimming shortened V by 0 bases and J by 9 bases, and 18 bases separated the two germline ends. CDR1 and CDR2 (germline): MNHEY, SMNVEV (reference sequence).

This chain uses TRBV28 with TRBJ1-1, with D uncertain. V was shortened by 1 base and J by 1 base, with 4 bases between the two germline ends. The germline CDR1 and CDR2 sequences are MDHEN and SYDVKM. The CDR3 covers 13 residues. CDR3 in DNA: TGTGCCAGCAGTTTATCAACGAACACTGAAGCTTTCTTT. This sequence encodes CASSLSTNTEAFF.

The V gene is TRBV6-1, the J gene TRBJ1-1; D remains ambiguous. Trimming stripped 2 bases from V and 0 bases from J, with 13 bases between. Germline V gives CDR1 MNHNS, CDR2 SASEGT. The CDR3 consists of 16 residues. The CDR3 sequence: CASSEYRGPMNTEAFF. The CDR3 nucleotides are TGTGCCAGCAGTGAATATCGGGGTCCAATGAACACTGAAGCTTTCTTT.

This rearrangement joins TRBV5-1 to TRBJ1-6, with D perhaps matching TRBD1 (6 bases). The CDR3 has 14 residues. Trimming left V 4 bases short and J 7 bases short, with 12 bases between. CDR1 SGHRS and CDR2 YFSETQ come from the germline V gene. The CDR3 here is CASSPGVQNSPLHF. CDR3 DNA sequence: TGCGCCAGCAGCCCAGGGGTGCAGAATTCACCCCTCCACTTT.

The chain links TRBV7-8 to TRBJ1-2; the match to TRBD1 covers 9 bases. The germline CDR1 and CDR2 sequences are SGHVS and FQNEAQ. The CDR3 consists of 15 residues. V was pared by 5 bases and J by 4 bases, with 8 bases of the junction left unmatched. CDR3 loop: CASSPGQGGGYGYTF. In nucleotides, the CDR3 is TGTGCCAGCAGCCCGGGACAGGGAGGAGGCTATGGCTACACCTTC.

The V gene is TRBV9, the J gene TRBJ1-6; 8 nucleotides line up with TRBD1. CDR1 and CDR2 (germline): SGDLS, YYNGEE. The CDR3 is 18 amino acids. V was pared by 0 bases and J by 4 bases, with 9 bases of the junction left unmatched. The CDR3 nucleotides read TGTGCCAGCAGCGTAGGGGCAGGGGGCAGTAGATATAATTCACCCCTCCACTTT. It is translated as CASSVGAGGSRYNSPLHF.

The chain uses TRBV2 and TRBJ2-2; 7 positions agree with TRBD1. CDR3 size: 13 residues. Trimming at V came to 6 bases and at J to 6 bases, leaving 4 bases not matched to a gene. In germline, CDR1 is SNHLY, CDR2 FYNNEI. CDR3 region: CASRADRAGELFF. CDR3 in DNA: TGTGCCAGCAGAGCCGACAGGGCCGGGGAGCTGTTTTTT.

This chain connects TRBV7-9 to TRBJ1-6; D is possibly TRBD1 (5 bases). V was pared by 9 bases and J by 6 bases, with 12 bases between. The germline V gene has CDR1 SEHNR and CDR2 FQNEAQ (reference sequence). The CDR3 contains 13 residues. CDR3 in DNA: TGTGCCAGTACGGGGGAGGGTAATTCACCCCTCCACTTT. This translates into CASTGEGNSPLHF.

This clone was seen more than once but under ten times. This chain uses TRBV7-9 with TRBJ1-1; D call uncertain. The V gene's germline CDR1 is SEHNR and CDR2 FQNEAQ (reference sequence). The CDR3 has 15 residues. The germline V and J ends were trimmed by 0 bases and 6 bases, with 14 bases remaining between them. The CDR3 spells CASSLAAASPPEAFF. CDR3 DNA sequence: TGTGCCAGCAGCTTAGCGGCGGCCAGTCCTCCTGAAGCTTTCTTT.

The V and J genes are TRBV5-1 and TRBJ2-1; perhaps TRBD2 as D (7 bases). The CDR3 is made up of 15 amino acids. Germline assignment: CDR1 SGHRS and CDR2 YFSETQ. V lost 0 bases and J 5 bases, leaving 12 bases between the germline ends. CDR3 amino acids: CASSLESGGHNEQFF. In DNA form, the CDR3 reads TGCGCCAGCAGCTTGGAGTCCGGGGGGCACAATGAGCAGTTCTTC.

As concerns this clone: This sample includes further DNA sequences coding for the same CDR3. The chain links TRBV18 to TRBJ2-7; D assignment may be TRBD1 or TRBD2 (6 bases each). Trimming took off 5 bases at V and 3 bases at J, with 11 bases between the two ends. Germline CDR1 KGHSH, CDR2 LQKENI. The CDR3 contains 13 residues. CDR3 sequence: CASSRGAYYEQYF. DNA of the CDR3: TGTGCCAGCTCAAGGGGGGCGTACTACGAGCAGTACTTC. The variable domain in full, completed from reference TRBV18 and TRBJ2-7, reads NAGVMQNPRHLVRRRGQEARLRCSPMKGHSHVYWYRQLPEEGLKFMVYLQKENIIDESGMPKERFSAEFPKEGPSILRIQQVVRGDSAAYFCASSRGAYYEQYFGPGTRLTVT.

The J gene is TRBJ2-1, the V gene TRBV5-1, with a tentative D call TRBD2 (5 bases). Germline loops: CDR1 SGHRS, CDR2 YFSETQ. The CDR3 runs to 16 residues. V gave up 0 bases and J gave up 1 base, with 11 bases separating them. The CDR3, as DNA: TGCGCCAGCAGCTTGGAGGCGGGCGGATCCTACAATGAGCAGTTCTTC. It specifies CASSLEAGGSYNEQFF.

This clone was counted only a few times. The J gene is TRBJ1-3, the V gene TRBV5-1; D possibly corresponds to TRBD1 (5 bases). The length of the CDR3 is 14 residues. V lost 7 bases, J lost 0 bases, and 11 bases lay in between. Germline V gene data show CDR1 as SGHRS and CDR2 as YFSETQ. The CDR3, as DNA: TGCGCCAGCGGCGAGACAGCCTCTGGAAACACCATATATTTT. This translates into CASGETASGNTIYF.

V is TRBV19 and J is TRBJ2-2; tentatively, D is TRBD2 (5 bases). The ends were cut back, 4 bases at V and 6 bases at J, with 12 bases in the middle. The CDR3 is 14 residues long. Germline V gives CDR1 LNHDA, CDR2 SQIVND (reference sequence). As DNA, the CDR3 is TGTGCCAGTAGTAGTGGGCAGGAGGCCGGGGAGCTGTTTTTT. Amino acid sequence: CASSSGQEAGELFF.

The chain combines TRBV18 with TRBJ1-1, with no clear D. V shed 2 bases and J shed 5 bases, with 12 bases lying between them. The CDR3 contains 14 residues. Germline V CDR1 and CDR2: KGHSH, LQKENI. The CDR3 sequence: CASSPEGGRTEAFF. The CDR3 nucleotides are TGTGCCAGCTCACCAGAGGGAGGGAGAACTGAAGCTTTCTTT.

The chain joins TRBV18 to TRBJ1-1; TRBD1 matches at 7 bases. Losses at the gene ends were 6 bases for V and 2 bases for J; bases not matched to a gene: 9. Germline lookup yields CDR1 KGHSH and CDR2 LQKENI. This CDR3 is 15 amino acids long. The CDR3 bases are TGTGCCAGCTCCCCCCAGGGGGGGGGAAACACTGAAGCTTTCTTT. Its translation: CASSPQGGGNTEAFF.

This chain connects TRBV6-5 to TRBJ2-7; TRBD1 agrees at 8 bases. The germline V gene encodes CDR1 MNHEY and CDR2 SVGAGI. The CDR3 length is 13 residues. The ends lost 4 bases at V and 7 bases at J; junction bases unmatched: 6. CDR3 region: CASSSGQEREQYF. DNA of the CDR3: TGTGCCAGCAGTTCGGGACAGGAAAGGGAGCAGTACTTC.

CDR3 sequence: CASSSGTGTSGEKLFF. CDR3 nucleotide sequence: TGCGCCAGCAGCTCCGGGACCGGGACCTCAGGGGAAAAACTGTTTTTT. This chain joins TRBV5-1 and TRBJ1-4, with D tentatively TRBD1 (5 bases). The CDR3 loop spans 16 amino acids. Germline assignment: CDR1 SGHRS and CDR2 YFSETQ. V shed 3 bases and J shed 8 bases, with 20 bases lying between them. Supplemented by reference TRBV5-1 and TRBJ1-4, the full variable domain reads KAGVTQTPRYLIKTRGQQVTLSCSPISGHRSVSWYQQTPGQGLQFLFEYFSETQRNKGNFPGRFSGRQFSNSRSEMNVSTLELGDSALYLCASSSGTGTSGEKLFFGSGTQLSVL.

The chain joins TRBV18 to TRBJ1-1; tentative D call: TRBD1 (5 bases). V dropped 5 bases and J dropped 5 bases, with 18 bases sitting between them. This CDR3 region has 15 residues. CDR1 and CDR2 from the germline V gene are KGHSH and LQKENI. The CDR3 DNA follows: TGTGCCAGCTCAAGTACTCAGGGACTGGGAACTGAAGCTTTCTTT. This codes for CASSSTQGLGTEAFF. Full variable domain (missing parts from reference TRBV18 and TRBJ1-1): NAGVMQNPRHLVRRRGQEARLRCSPMKGHSHVYWYRQLPEEGLKFMVYLQKENIIDESGMPKERFSAEFPKEGPSILRIQQVVRGDSAAYFCASSSTQGLGTEAFFGQGTRLTVV.

A note on this clone: At one end the junction does not follow the germline gene, possibly because of a read error. The CDR3, as DNA: TGTGCCAGCACCTTGACAGTAAACTCTGGGGCCAACGTCCTGACTTTC. This translates into CASTLTVNSGANVLTF. The J gene is TRBJ2-6, the V gene TRBV5-6, with D possibly matching TRBD1 (5 bases). The CDR3 has 16 amino acids. Germline CDR1 and CDR2: SGHDT and YYEEEE.

This chain joins TRBV4-1 and TRBJ1-4; 8 nucleotides match TRBD1. Losses at the gene ends were 3 bases for V and 8 bases for J; bases not matched to a gene: 8. The CDR3 is made up of 15 amino acids. CDR1 is MGHRA, CDR2 YSYEKL, per germline. In DNA, the CDR3 is TGCGCCAGCAGCCAGGCCGGGACAGGAAGAGAAAAACTGTTTTTT. Its translation: CASSQAGTGREKLFF.

The rearrangement joins TRBV28 to TRBJ1-1; tentatively, D is TRBD1 (5 bases). The CDR3 has 15 residues. Germline CDR1 and CDR2: MDHEN and SYDVKM. Deletions cut 6 bases from V and 3 bases from J, with 17 bases between. The CDR3 loop reads CASRFTGGRDTEAFF. In DNA form, the CDR3 reads TGTGCCAGCAGATTCACCGGGGGTCGGGACACTGAAGCTTTCTTT.

The chain combines TRBV10-2 with TRBJ1-6, with a tentative D call TRBD1 (6 bases). Trimming cost V 7 bases and J 6 bases, with 22 bases left between them. Looked up from germline, CDR1 is WSHSY and CDR2 is SAAADI. The CDR3 runs 17 residues. CDR3 DNA sequence: TGCGCCAGCACCAGATGGGGCTCCGGACAGACTAATTCACCCCTCCACTTT. This codes for CASTRWGSGQTNSPLHF.

This clone came up once. This rearrangement joins TRBV7-6 to TRBJ2-7; D remains ambiguous. CDR1 and CDR2 (germline): SGHVS, FNYEAQ. Trimming stripped 1 base from V and 0 bases from J, with 13 bases between. CDR3 size: 16 residues. The CDR3, as DNA: TGTGCCAGCAGCTTAGGAAGCAGGCATAGCTCCTACGAGCAGTACTTC. Translation: CASSLGSRHSSYEQYF.

The V and J genes are TRBV5-5 and TRBJ1-1; no clear D gene. The V end lost 0 bases, the J end lost 3 bases, and 6 bases lay between the germline ends. This CDR3 spans 13 amino acids. Germline V lookup: CDR1 SGHKS, CDR2 YYEKEE (reference sequence). The CDR3 region is CASSLEADTEAFF. DNA of the CDR3: TGTGCCAGCAGCTTGGAGGCAGACACTGAAGCTTTCTTT.

This rearrangement joins TRBV2 to TRBJ1-2; D remains ambiguous. Per the germline V gene, CDR1 is SNHLY and CDR2 is FYNNEI. Trimming removed 5 bases from V and 7 bases from J, with 17 bases in between. CDR3 length equals 14 residues. The CDR3 loop reads CASSPQSVVTGYTF. CDR3 bases: TGTGCCAGCAGTCCCCAGTCCGTGGTTACTGGCTACACCTTC.

The chain joins TRBV12-3 or TRBV12-4 to TRBJ2-3; no clear D gene. With 1 base removed from V and 3 bases from J, the gap between germline ends came to 5 bases. The CDR3 has 13 residues. DNA of the CDR3: TGTGCCAGCAGTTTAGGATCGACAGATACGCAGTATTTT. This gives the protein CASSLGSTDTQYF.